Listed here are 14 T cell receptor beta chains from one sample, sequenced in a study of T-cell memory formation after mild COVID-19. TCRdb redid the calling of the 5' RACE reads with MiXCR, one entry per CDR3 protein. The sample consists of 100,000 to 150,000 distinct CDR3 sequences, about 5.9% of them appearing once. Sample: PBMCs or a T cell subset sorted from them (not recorded which). The receptors derive from an adult woman who had mild COVID-19 (a few samples of this study predate the infection). Cell type and time point are not known.

This clonotype showed up just a few times. This chain links TRBV2 with TRBJ2-3, with 7 nucleotides matching TRBD1. The ends lost 0 bases at V and 2 bases at J; junction bases unmatched: 5. The V gene's germline CDR1 is SNHLY and CDR2 FYNNEI. This CDR3 region has 16 residues. CDR3: CASSEAGRGYTDTQYF. The CDR3 bases are TGTGCCAGCAGTGAAGCGGGCAGGGGGTACACAGATACGCAGTATTTT.

The chain links TRBV24-1 to TRBJ1-3, with 7 bases fitting TRBD1. The CDR3 has 17 amino acids. CDR1 and CDR2 (germline): KGHDR, SFDVKD. Trimming cost V 4 bases and J 0 bases; bases outside gene matches: 8. The CDR3 bases are TGTGCCACCAGTGACCACAGACAGGGTCTCTCTGGAAACACCATATATTTT. Translated: CATSDHRQGLSGNTIYF.

This clonotype was observed many times. The V gene is TRBV5-1, the J gene TRBJ1-1; D is ambiguous. In germline, CDR1 is SGHRS, CDR2 YFSETQ. There are 14 residues in the CDR3. V lost 3 bases and J lost 1, with 10 bases in between. The CDR3 spells CASSSDISNTEAFF. The DNA of the CDR3 is TGCGCCAGCAGCTCCGACATCTCGAACACTGAAGCTTTCTTT.

This clonotype was found a few times. CDR3 region: CASSRDAANYGYTF. The DNA for the CDR3 is TGTGCCAGCAGCCGGGACGCAGCTAACTATGGCTACACCTTC. The rearrangement joins TRBV6-1 to TRBJ1-2, with a possible D match to TRBD1 (5 bases). The CDR3 runs 14 residues. Trimming cost V 6 bases and J 0 bases, with 11 bases left between them. Germline V gene lookup returns CDR1 MNHNS and CDR2 SASEGT.

This clonotype was seen a few times. The CDR3 spells CASNRGNTEAFF. CDR3 sequence (DNA): TGTGCCAGCAACCGCGGTAACACTGAAGCTTTCTTT. The chain joins TRBV6-1 to TRBJ1-1; the D is unclear. This CDR3 spans 12 amino acids. CDR1 MNHNS and CDR2 SASEGT come from the germline V gene. V was cut by 7 bases and J by 2 bases, with 8 bases left in between.

This sequence joins TRBV29-1 and TRBJ2-7, with D possibly being TRBD2 (5 bases). This CDR3 spans 11 amino acids. Germline V gene data show CDR1 as SQVTM and CDR2 as ANQGSEA. V lost 7 bases and J lost 7, with 14 bases in between. The CDR3 nucleotides are TGCAGCGCCGAGGGCCAGCGGGAGCAGTACTTC. It encodes CSAEGQREQYF.

The gene calls are TRBV29-1 and TRBJ1-4, with D uncertain. Germline loops: CDR1 SQVTM, CDR2 ANQGSEA. The V end lost 6 bases, the J end lost 8 bases, and 13 bases lay between the germline ends. The CDR3 runs to 12 residues. CDR3 protein: CSVRVPGEKLFF. The CDR3 region has the DNA TGCAGCGTGAGAGTTCCGGGAGAAAAACTGTTTTTT.

Many counts were recorded for this clonotype. This chain connects TRBV14 to TRBJ2-5, with D tentatively TRBD2 (5 bases). The germline gives CDR1 SGHDN, CDR2 FVKESK. The CDR3 has 15 residues. The V end was cut by 1 base, the J end by 5 bases, with 14 bases between. The DNA for the CDR3 is TGTGCCAGCAGCCAAGGCGCCTGGCCGGGGGAGACCCAGTACTTC. Residues: CASSQGAWPGETQYF.

In its sample, this clonotype was seen a few times. The CDR3 DNA is TGCGCCAGCAGCCAAGAGGGGAGACAGGGACTGGTACTGGGCTATGGCTACACCTTC. This gives the protein CASSQEGRQGLVLGYGYTF. V gene TRBV4-1 combines with J gene TRBJ1-2; 7 positions agree with TRBD1. V gave up 0 bases and J gave up 4 bases; unmatched junction bases: 17. The germline V gene encodes CDR1 MGHRA and CDR2 YSYEKL. CDR3 length equals 19 residues.

The chain joins TRBV20-1 to TRBJ2-3; 10 nucleotides line up with TRBD2. This CDR3 contains 12 residues. Germline V gives CDR1 DFQATT, CDR2 SNEGSKA (reference sequence). V gave up 6 bases and J gave up 5 bases; unmatched junction bases: 2. The CDR3 nucleotides read TGCAGTGCAACTAGCGGGGTAGATACGCAGTATTTT. This gives the protein CSATSGVDTQYF.

The gene calls are TRBV4-2 and TRBJ2-5; TRBD2 matches 12 bases. CDR3 size: 17 residues. The germline CDR1 and CDR2 sequences are LGHNA and YNFKEQ. V was pared by 2 bases and J by 6 bases, with 10 bases of the junction left unmatched. CDR3 sequence (DNA): TGTGCCAGCAGCCAACAGACTAGCGGGGGACCTTTGAAGACCCAGTACTTC. Amino acid sequence: CASSQQTSGGPLKTQYF.

The gene calls are TRBV9 and TRBJ1-1; possibly TRBD1 for D (6 bases). The CDR3 has 16 residues. The germline V gene has CDR1 SGDLS and CDR2 YYNGEE. V shed 0 bases and J shed 1 base, with 13 bases lying between them. CDR3 nucleotide sequence: TGTGCCAGCAGCGTAGGAGGAACAGGGACGAACACTGAAGCTTTCTTT. Translating gives CASSVGGTGTNTEAFF.

This clonotype showed up many times. The DNA for the CDR3 is TGCGCCAGCAGCCACTTAGGACTAGCGGGAGGGCCGGGCGAGCAGTACTTC. It specifies CASSHLGLAGGPGEQYF. The gene calls are TRBV4-3 and TRBJ2-7; TRBD2 matches 15 bases. Germline V gene data show CDR1 as LGHNA and CDR2 as YSLEER. V dropped 3 bases and J dropped 6; count of bases not matched to a gene: 9. This CDR3 spans 17 amino acids.

In this sample, this clonotype turned up many times. The chain has TRBV4-2 and TRBJ2-1, with D maybe TRBD2 (5 bases). Looked up from germline, CDR1 is LGHNA and CDR2 is YNFKEQ. The CDR3 totals 17 residues. Between the trimmed V and J ends, which lost 0 bases and 0 bases, there was a span of 12 bases. CDR3 amino acids: CASSQDSRVSSYNEQFF. The CDR3 DNA is TGTGCCAGCAGCCAAGATTCGAGGGTTAGCTCCTACAATGAGCAGTTCTTC.